These 23 T cell receptor beta chains came from one sample sequenced in a study of shared clonotypes between healthy human individuals. The data were produced by immunoSEQ multiplex PCR, yet TCRdb's version contains in-frame clones alone and is incomplete. The sample carries 800,000 to 1,200,000 clones, around 78% recorded once. Sequenced material: memory CD4+ T cells from PBMCs. Subset given: CD45RA-negative fraction. These receptors all stem from a man aged 18 to 30 in good health. Some clones in this sample may be carry-over from other donors' samples.

The J gene is TRBJ2-7, the V gene TRBV7-3; possible D gene TRBD2, 6 bases. CDR3 size: 15 residues. V lost 5 bases, J lost 4 bases, and 18 bases lay in between. Germline V gene sequence: CDR1 SGHTA, CDR2 FQGTGA. The CDR3 DNA follows: TGTGCCAGCAGCCCGTCGGGGCGGGAAGGTTACGAGCAGTACTTC. Residues: CASSPSGREGYEQYF.

This clone occurred a few times. The chain is built from TRBV4-1 and TRBJ1-5; 9 bases align to TRBD1. This CDR3 has 17 amino acids. Trimming cost V 1 base and J 5 bases; bases outside gene matches: 9. The germline V gene has CDR1 MGHRA and CDR2 YSYEKL. This CDR3 is CASSQGNLGQGDQPQHF. In DNA, the CDR3 is TGCGCCAGCAGCCAAGGGAACTTGGGACAGGGTGATCAGCCCCAGCATTTT.

The chain joins TRBV15 to TRBJ2-1; no clear D gene. The CDR3 is 14 residues long. Trimming stripped 8 bases from V and 0 bases from J, with 11 bases between. The germline V gene has CDR1 LNHNV and CDR2 YYDKDF (reference sequence). CDR3 DNA sequence: TGTGCCACCGACCTCGGAAGCTCCTACAATGAGCAGTTCTTC. Protein product: CATDLGSSYNEQFF.

This chain links TRBV7-2 with TRBJ1-3, with 8 bases aligning to TRBD1. The germline V gene encodes CDR1 SGHTA and CDR2 FQGNSA. The length of the CDR3 is 15 residues. The V gene end was trimmed by 4 bases and the J gene end by 2 bases; junction bases not matched to a gene: 4. This CDR3 reads CASSSAGGPGNTIYF. The CDR3, as DNA: TGTGCCAGCAGCTCGGCAGGGGGCCCTGGAAACACCATATATTTT.

This clone was seen just once. The gene calls are TRBV6-4 and TRBJ2-7; D gene ambiguous. Germline CDR1 and CDR2: MRHNA and SNTAGT. The length of the CDR3 is 15 residues. Trimming removed 6 bases from V and 1 base from J, with 16 bases in between. Written as DNA, the CDR3 is TGTGCCAGCAGCCTACCGGGCCACGTTTCCTACGAGCAGTACTTC. It specifies CASSLPGHVSYEQYF.

This clone was seen a handful of times. V usage is TRBV6-1 and J usage is TRBJ1-5; unclear D gene. In germline, CDR1 is MNHNS, CDR2 SASEGT. Trimming stripped 6 bases from V and 4 bases from J, with 10 bases between. This CDR3 has 13 residues. The CDR3 reads CASRGGLNQPQHF. Written as DNA, the CDR3 is TGTGCCAGCAGAGGAGGGTTAAATCAGCCCCAGCATTTT.

The V call is TRBV11-3, the J call TRBJ2-7, with D tentatively TRBD1 or TRBD2 (5 bases each). This CDR3 contains 12 residues. V was shortened by 5 bases and J by 5 bases, with 10 bases between the two germline ends. Germline V lookup: CDR1 SGHNT, CDR2 YENEEA. CDR3 amino acids: CASSGQGDEQYF. The CDR3 DNA is TGTGCCAGCAGCGGTCAGGGAGACGAGCAGTACTTC.

V usage is TRBV2 and J usage is TRBJ2-1, with a weak D call TRBD2 (5 bases). The length of the CDR3 is 14 residues. From germline, CDR1 is SNHLY and CDR2 FYNNEI. V gave up 5 bases and J gave up 2 bases, with 10 bases separating them. In DNA form, the CDR3 reads TGTGCCAGCAGTCTGCGGGCCCCCTACAATGAGCAGTTCTTC. It encodes CASSLRAPYNEQFF.

The chain has TRBV4-1 and TRBJ1-5, with D possibly matching TRBD1 (5 bases). Per the germline V gene, CDR1 is MGHRA and CDR2 is YSYEKL. The V gene lost 4 bases and the J gene lost 3 bases, with 19 bases spanning the gap. This CDR3 is 17 amino acids long. The CDR3 coding sequence is TGCGCCAGCAGCCGCGGAGGGGTCAACACAATCAATCAGCCCCAGCATTTT. Translated, it gives CASSRGGVNTINQPQHF.

V gene TRBV7-2 combines with J gene TRBJ2-1; maybe TRBD2 (5 bases). The CDR3 runs to 15 residues. In germline, CDR1 is SGHTA, CDR2 FQGNSA. V lost 2 bases and J lost 8, with 16 bases in between. As DNA, the CDR3 is TGTGCCAGCAGCTTACGGGCGGGCCCTCTTTATGAGCAGTTCTTC. It encodes CASSLRAGPLYEQFF.

Remarks on this clone: The sample carries other DNA sequences with the same CDR3. The rearrangement uses TRBV18 and TRBJ2-7; TRBD1 matches at 7 bases. The germline CDR1 and CDR2 sequences are KGHSH and LQKENI. This CDR3 is built from 14 residues. V was clipped by 2 bases and J by 2 bases; unmatched bases: 3. The CDR3 DNA is TGTGCCAGCTCACCAGGGCAGGGGGCCTACGAGCAGTACTTC. Protein product: CASSPGQGAYEQYF.

This chain connects TRBV4-2 to TRBJ2-2, with D maybe TRBD2 (5 bases). The germline CDR1 and CDR2 sequences are LGHNA and YNFKEQ. The CDR3 runs to 13 residues. V lost 3 bases and J lost 5, with 7 bases in between. This CDR3 reads CASSQRETGELFF. CDR3 nucleotide sequence: TGTGCCAGCAGCCAGAGGGAGACCGGGGAGCTGTTTTTT.

This clone showed up just a few times. The DNA for the CDR3 is TGTGCCAGCAGCTCGCTCGTCGCGGGGGGGAGCTCCTACGAGCAGTACTTC. Its protein product is CASSSLVAGGSSYEQYF. The chain couples TRBV5-4 to TRBJ2-5, with 9 bases fitting TRBD2. The end of the DNA aligns better with TRBJ2-7, so the J call may be wrong. The CDR3 extends over 17 amino acids. CDR1 and CDR2 (germline): SGHNT, YYREEE (reference sequence).

This chain joins TRBV29-1 and TRBJ2-3, with 9 bases identical to TRBD1. The CDR3 length is 14 residues. Trimming removed 8 bases from V and 2 bases from J; junction bases left unmatched: 8. The germline V gene encodes CDR1 SQVTM and CDR2 ANQGSEA. CDR3 nucleotide sequence: TGCAGCACCGCCCGGACAGGGGACACAGATACGCAGTATTTT. Protein sequence: CSTARTGDTDTQYF.

This chain uses TRBV11-3 with TRBJ2-5; D perhaps matches TRBD2 (6 bases). Between the trimmed V and J ends, which lost 0 bases and 5 bases, there was a span of 10 bases. The germline gives CDR1 SGHNT, CDR2 YENEEA. There are 14 residues in the CDR3. The CDR3 nucleotides read TGTGCCAGCAGCTTAGACGGGAGTGGGGAGACCCAGTACTTC. It translates to CASSLDGSGETQYF.

For this clone: At the DNA level, this CDR3 is encoded by other sequences in the same sample as well. The chain links TRBV14 to TRBJ1-1; D gene unclear. With 1 base removed from V and 0 bases from J, the gap between germline ends came to 3 bases. The CDR3 consists of 13 residues. The germline CDR1 and CDR2 sequences are SGHDN and FVKESK. The CDR3 bases are TGTGCCAGCAGCCAAGGGATGAACACTGAAGCTTTCTTT. It yields the protein CASSQGMNTEAFF.

This clone was seen at least ten times. The genes are TRBV6-6 and TRBJ2-2; no clear D gene. This CDR3 comprises 12 residues. Germline CDR1 reads MNHNY; CDR2 reads SVGAGI (reference sequence). The V end was cut by 7 bases, the J end by 3 bases, with 6 bases between. The CDR3 region has the DNA TGTGCCAGCACCCGAGACACCGGGGAGCTGTTTTTT. Translation: CASTRDTGELFF.

V and J are TRBV30 and TRBJ2-2; weak D call: TRBD1 (8 bases). Between the trimmed V and J ends, which lost 6 bases and 6 bases, there was a span of 20 bases. The CDR3 has 15 amino acids. Germline loops: CDR1 GTSNPN, CDR2 SVGIG (reference sequence). CDR3 sequence: CACPRTGTIPGELFF. CDR3 nucleotides: TGTGCCTGTCCGCGGACAGGGACTATCCCCGGGGAGCTGTTTTTT.

There are many counts of this clone. CDR3 in DNA: TGTGCCAGCAGCCCTACTAGCGCTAGCACAGATACGCAGTATTTT. It yields the protein CASSPTSASTDTQYF. This chain uses TRBV5-4 with TRBJ2-3; 7 bases are shared with TRBD2. With V trimmed by 4 bases and J by 0 bases, 5 bases remained unmatched. Germline V gene sequence: CDR1 SGHNT, CDR2 YYREEE (reference sequence). The length of the CDR3 is 15 residues.

The chain joins TRBV30 to TRBJ1-1; D is undetermined. Trimming pared 0 bases from V and 10 bases from J, leaving 9 bases between. Looked up from germline, CDR1 is GTSNPN and CDR2 is SVGIG (reference sequence). The CDR3 runs to 11 residues. The CDR3 nucleotides read TGTGCCTGGAGTGTTCGCTGGGGAGCTTTCTTT. Protein: CAWSVRWGAFF.

The chain couples TRBV6-1 to TRBJ1-5; D is possibly TRBD1 (5 bases). The CDR3 has 14 residues. The germline V gene encodes CDR1 MNHNS and CDR2 SASEGT. V was trimmed by 7 bases and J by 2 bases, leaving 12 bases between them. CDR3 sequence (DNA): TGTGCCAGCACTCTACGGGGGGGCAATCAGCCCCAGCATTTT. Encoded protein: CASTLRGGNQPQHF.

The V and J genes are TRBV7-2 and TRBJ2-7; 7 nucleotides agree with TRBD2. With V trimmed by 6 bases and J by 4 bases, 12 bases remained unmatched. Germline CDR1 is SGHTA and CDR2 is FQGNSA. This CDR3 is 15 amino acids long. In DNA form, the CDR3 reads TGTGCCAGCAGAAGAGGCGCGGGAGCTCGGTACGAGCAGTACTTC. As protein: CASRRGAGARYEQYF.

The genes are TRBV28 and TRBJ1-3; no reliable D call. Germline V gives CDR1 MDHEN, CDR2 SYDVKM. This CDR3 has 13 amino acids. Trimming pared 6 bases from V and 5 bases from J, leaving 11 bases between. The CDR3 protein is CASSGNQRNTIYF. DNA of the CDR3: TGTGCCAGCAGCGGGAACCAACGAAACACCATATATTTT.